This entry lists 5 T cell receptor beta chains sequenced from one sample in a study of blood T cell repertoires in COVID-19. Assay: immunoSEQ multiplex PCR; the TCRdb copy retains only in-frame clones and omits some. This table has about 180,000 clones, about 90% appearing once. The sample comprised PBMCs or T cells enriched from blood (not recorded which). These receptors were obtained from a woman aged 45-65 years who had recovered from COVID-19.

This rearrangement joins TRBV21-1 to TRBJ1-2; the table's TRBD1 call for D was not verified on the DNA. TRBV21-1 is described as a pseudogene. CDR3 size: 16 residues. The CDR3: CASSKTGQAPAGGYTF. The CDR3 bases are TGTGCCAGCAGCAAAACCGGACAGGCCCCGGCAGGTGGCTACACCTTC.

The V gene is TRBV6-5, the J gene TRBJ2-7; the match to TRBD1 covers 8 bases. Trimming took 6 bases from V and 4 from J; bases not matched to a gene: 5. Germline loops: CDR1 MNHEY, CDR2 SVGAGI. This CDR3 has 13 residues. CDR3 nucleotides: TGTGCCAGCAGCTCCGACAGGGGTTACGAGCAGTACTTC. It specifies CASSSDRGYEQYF.

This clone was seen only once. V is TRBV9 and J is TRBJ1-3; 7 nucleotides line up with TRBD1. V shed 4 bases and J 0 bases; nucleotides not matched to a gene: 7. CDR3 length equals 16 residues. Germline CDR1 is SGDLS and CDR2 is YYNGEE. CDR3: CASSPGQASSGNTIYF. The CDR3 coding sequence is TGTGCCAGCAGCCCCGGACAGGCGAGCTCTGGAAACACCATATATTTT.

Here the CDR3 reads CASFSGQVMNTEAFF. The CDR3 DNA reads as TGTGCCAGCTTCTCGGGACAGGTCATGAACACTGAAGCTTTCTTT. The gene calls are TRBV27 and TRBJ1-1; 8 bases align to TRBD1. The trim removed 8 bases at V and 0 bases at J, leaving 8 bases unmatched. Germline-derived CDR1 and CDR2 are MNHEY and SMNVEV (reference sequence). There are 15 residues in the CDR3.

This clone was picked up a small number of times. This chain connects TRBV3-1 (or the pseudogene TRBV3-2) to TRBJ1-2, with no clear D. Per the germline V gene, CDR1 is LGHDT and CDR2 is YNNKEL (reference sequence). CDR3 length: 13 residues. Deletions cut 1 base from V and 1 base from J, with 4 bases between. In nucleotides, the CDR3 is TGTGCCAGCAGCCAAGGAGGTAACTATGGCTACACCTTC. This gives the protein CASSQGGNYGYTF.